Listed below are T cell receptor beta chains from one sample, sequenced in a study of T cell repertoires in cytomegalovirus infection. TCRdb reanalysed the reads using MiXCR and keeps one entry per CDR3 protein. Here the sample spans roughly 990,000 distinct CDR3 sequences, roughly 31% being singletons. Which antigens these TCRs recognize remains unknown. This specimen consisted of cultured CD8+ T cells from PBMCs, obtained from culture after CMV antigen stimulation. These receptors were collected from a human donor in good health (CMV status not recorded). Some clones in this sample may be carry-over from other donors' samples. Each CDR3 is given with its conserved first and last residue. D genes are given only for firm matches. Not every row has a clone size; where given, it reads once, few, many or a size class.

CDR3: CASSSDRGIGYEQYF
DNA: TGTGCCAGCAGCTCGGACAGGGGGATTGGGTACGAGCAGTACTTC
size: many
J: TRBJ2-7
D: TRBD1
V: TRBV7-8

CDR3: CASTDWRAQGGELFF
DNA: TGTGCCAGCACCGATTGGCGGGCCCAGGGCGGGGAGCTGTTTTTT
size: -
J: TRBJ2-2
D: -
V: TRBV28

CDR3: CASSSASTGELFF
DNA: TGTGCCAGCAGCTCTGCCTCGACCGGGGAGCTGTTTTTT
size: -
J: TRBJ2-2
D: -
V: TRBV7-9

CDR3: CAWVEGWGYTF
DNA: TGTGCCTGGGTGGAGGGCTGGGGCTACACCTTC
size: -
J: TRBJ1-2
D: -
V: TRBV7-2

CDR3: CSGTGHPYNEQFF
DNA: TGCAGTGGCACGGGACACCCCTACAATGAGCAGTTCTTC
size: -
J: TRBJ2-1
D: -
V: TRBV20-1

CDR3: CSARDTNNQPQHF
DNA: TGCAGTGCTAGAGATACCAACAATCAGCCCCAGCATTTT
size: -
J: TRBJ1-5
D: -
V: TRBV20-1

CDR3: CASSVGPPAYGYTF
DNA: TGTGCCAGTAGTGTGGGACCGCCGGCCTATGGCTACACCTTC
size: -
J: TRBJ1-2
D: -
V: TRBV19

CDR3: CASSLGIGNYGYTF
DNA: TGTGCCAGCAGCTTAGGGATAGGAAACTATGGCTACACCTTC
size: -
J: TRBJ1-2
D: -
V: TRBV7-3

CDR3: CASSPWTGRTEAFF
DNA: TGTGCCAGCAGTCCTTGGACAGGCCGAACTGAAGCTTTCTTT
size: -
J: TRBJ1-1
D: TRBD1
V: TRBV27

CDR3: CASSLSVGAFYNSPLHF
DNA: TGTGCCAGCAGCTTATCTGTCGGGGCCTTCTATAATTCACCCCTCCACTTT
size: few
J: TRBJ1-6
D: -
V: TRBV7-8

CDR3: CSARGRAGGNQPQHF
DNA: TGCAGTGCTAGAGGGCGGGCAGGGGGGAATCAGCCCCAGCATTTT
size: -
J: TRBJ1-5
D: TRBD1
V: TRBV20-1

CDR3: CASSLYFETQYF
DNA: TGTGCCAGCAGCTTATACTTTGAGACCCAGTACTTC
size: few
J: TRBJ2-5
D: -
V: TRBV7-2

CDR3: CASSSPGWGTNTEAFF
DNA: TGTGCCAGCAGCTCACCGGGCTGGGGAACGAACACTGAAGCTTTCTTT
size: many
J: TRBJ1-1
D: -
V: TRBV7-9

CDR3: CATSDRGPGSPGELFF
DNA: TGTGCCACCAGTGATAGGGGACCGGGGTCCCCCGGGGAGCTGTTTTTT
size: -
J: TRBJ2-2
D: -
V: TRBV24-1

CDR3: CAISVAGGTGELFF
DNA: TGTGCCATCAGTGTTGCGGGGGGCACCGGGGAGCTGTTTTTT
size: -
J: TRBJ2-2
D: TRBD2
V: TRBV10-3

CDR3: CASSVNAYGYTF
DNA: TGCGCCAGCAGTGTTAACGCTTATGGCTACACCTTC
size: -
J: TRBJ1-2
D: -
V: TRBV10-2

CDR3: CASSQYPLGDTEAFF
DNA: TGTGCCAGCAGCCAATACCCTCTCGGGGACACTGAAGCTTTCTTT
size: -
J: TRBJ1-1
D: -
V: TRBV13

CDR3: CASSPTSPTASSYNEQFF
DNA: TGTGCCAGCTCACCTACATCCCCGACGGCGAGCTCCTACAATGAGCAGTTCTTC
size: -
J: TRBJ2-1
D: -
V: TRBV18

CDR3: CASGSRRSDTQYF
DNA: TGTGCCAGCGGGAGCCGCCGGTCAGATACGCAGTATTTT
size: few
J: TRBJ2-3
D: -
V: TRBV7-6

CDR3: CASSFGARGDGYTF
DNA: TGTGCCAGCAGCTTCGGGGCCCGGGGTGATGGCTACACCTTC
size: -
J: TRBJ1-2
D: -
V: TRBV7-9

CDR3: CASSLGDSHNEQFF
DNA: TGTGCCAGCAGCTTAGGTGACAGTCACAATGAGCAGTTCTTC
size: -
J: TRBJ2-1
D: -
V: TRBV7-6

CDR3: CASTRGLSYEQYF
DNA: TGTGCCAGCACTAGGGGACTTTCCTACGAGCAGTACTTC
size: few
J: TRBJ2-7
D: -
V: TRBV6-5

CDR3: CSARLDEQFF
DNA: TGCAGTGCTAGACTGGATGAGCAGTTCTTC
size: -
J: TRBJ2-1
D: -
V: TRBV20-1

CDR3: CASSSKDRDTLSPGNTIYF
DNA: TGTGCCAGCAGTTCAAAAGACCGGGACACCTTATCCCCTGGAAACACCATATATTTT
size: few
J: TRBJ1-3
D: -
V: TRBV7-9

CDR3: CASSTRTGPNQPQHF
DNA: TGCGCCAGCAGCACCCGGACAGGGCCAAATCAGCCCCAGCATTTT
size: -
J: TRBJ1-5
D: TRBD1
V: TRBV4-3

CDR3: CASSDRGFNTEAFF
DNA: TGTGCCAGTAGTGACAGGGGGTTTAACACTGAAGCTTTCTTT
size: few
J: TRBJ1-1
D: TRBD1
V: TRBV19

CDR3: CASSRWANEQFF
DNA: TGTGCCAGTAGTAGGTGGGCCAATGAGCAGTTCTTC
size: -
J: TRBJ2-1
D: -
V: TRBV19

CDR3: CASSLAPYVGPNEQFF
DNA: TGTGCCAGCAGTTTAGCGCCCTACGTCGGGCCCAATGAGCAGTTCTTC
size: few
J: TRBJ2-1
D: -
V: TRBV12-3/TRBV12-4